This T cell receptor beta chain was sequenced during a study of control samples from healthy donors and cancer patients. Produced via immunoSEQ multiplex PCR; TCRdb's table is partial and in-frame only. The sample lists 350,000 to 450,000 clones, 90% occurring once. Germline CDR1 reads MDHEN; CDR2 reads SYDVKM. This CDR3 contains 17 residues. V was clipped by 4 bases and J by 5 bases, with 24 bases between them. This chain uses TRBV28 with TRBJ2-7; no reliable D call. The sequenced material came from PBMCs. The receptor was derived from a man in his forties with head and neck cancer. The CDR3 region is CASSSRTSVQVVDEQYF. The CDR3 DNA is TGTGCCAGCAGTTCCCGAACCTCCGTCCAGGTAGTCGACGAGCAGTACTTC.